This T cell receptor beta chain was sequenced during a study of early T cells in non-severe SARS-CoV-2 infection. A single record per CDR3 protein comes from TCRdb applying MiXCR to the 5' RACE reads. The table shows tens of thousands of distinct CDR3 sequences, with roughly 6% occurring only once. This clonotype was seen at least ten times. The CDR3 is made up of 16 amino acids. Germline assignment: CDR1 MDHEN and CDR2 SYDVKM. The ends were cut back, 5 bases at V and 1 base at J, with 17 bases in the middle. V is TRBV28 and J is TRBJ1-2, with D possibly TRBD1 on 6 matching bases. Sequencing input: whole blood. The clonotype comes from an adult who was a healthcare worker with PCR-confirmed SARS-CoV-2 infection or an uninfected control (not recorded which). The CDR3 here is CASSPTNRARNYGYTF. CDR3 nucleotide sequence: TGTGCCAGCAGTCCCACTAACAGGGCTCGTAACTATGGCTACACCTTC.